The rows below give T cell receptor beta chains drawn from one sample of a study of blood T cell repertoires in COVID-19. Assay used: immunoSEQ multiplex PCR; TCRdb lists only in-frame clones, some missing. Altogether some 110,000 clones are present, roughly 87% being singletons, with the ten largest covering roughly 4%. The sample consisted of peripheral blood. These receptors all stem from a man between 45 and 60 years old with acute or convalescent COVID-19. The CDR3 runs from the conserved cysteine through the conserved F or W. The D gene is left open where the match is weak. Rows give clone size only sometimes, using once, few, many, or a class for an expanded clone.

d_call,v_call,clone_size,j_call,cdr3_aa,cdr3_nt
TRBD2,TRBV6-6,NA,TRBJ2-1,CASSKLAGEGGEQFF,TGTGCCAGCAGTAAACTAGCGGGAGAAGGAGGTGAGCAGTTCTTC
TRBD1,TRBV28,NA,TRBJ1-4,CASKVTGANGGKLFF,TGTGCCAGCAAAGTAACAGGGGCAAACGGGGGAAAACTGTTTTTT
NA,TRBV12-5,NA,TRBJ2-6,CASGLPPPAAGANVLTF,TGTGCTAGTGGTCTCCCCCCGCCGGCGGCTGGGGCCAACGTCCTGACTTTC
NA,TRBV12-3/TRBV12-4,NA,TRBJ1-2,CASSAGYGYTF,TGTGCCAGCAGTGCAGGGTACGGCTACACCTTC
NA,TRBV5-6,NA,TRBJ1-2,CASSLVANYGYTF,TGTGCCAGCAGCTTGGTAGCTAACTATGGCTACACCTTC
TRBD2,TRBV5-1,NA,TRBJ2-1,CASSPSSSGRGNEQFF,TGCGCCAGCAGCCCGTCCTCTAGCGGGAGGGGGAATGAGCAGTTCTTC
NA,TRBV5-1,NA,TRBJ2-2,CASRETVANTGELFF,TGCGCCAGCAGGGAGACGGTTGCGAACACCGGGGAGCTGTTTTTT
NA,TRBV4-1,NA,TRBJ1-2,CASSPLQEGYGYTF,TGCGCCAGCAGCCCCCTACAGGAAGGCTATGGCTACACCTTC
NA,TRBV18,once,TRBJ2-3,CASSPRQGGAPDTQYF,TGTGCCAGCTCACCACGGCAGGGTGGGGCTCCAGATACGCAGTATTTT
NA,TRBV7-8,NA,TRBJ1-5,CASSAMRAYSNQPQHF,TGTGCCAGCAGCGCAATGAGGGCTTATAGCAATCAGCCCCAGCATTTT
NA,TRBV7-2,NA,TRBJ2-7,CASSLQTSYEQYF,TGTGCCAGCAGCTTACAAACTAGCTACGAGCAGTACTTC
TRBD1,TRBV19,NA,TRBJ1-3,CASSPEAGGSGNTIYF,TGTGCCAGTAGTCCAGAAGCAGGGGGCTCTGGAAACACCATATATTTT
NA,TRBV7-2,NA,TRBJ2-5,CASSSNGLQETQYF,TGTGCCAGCAGCTCCAACGGACTCCAAGAGACCCAGTACTTC